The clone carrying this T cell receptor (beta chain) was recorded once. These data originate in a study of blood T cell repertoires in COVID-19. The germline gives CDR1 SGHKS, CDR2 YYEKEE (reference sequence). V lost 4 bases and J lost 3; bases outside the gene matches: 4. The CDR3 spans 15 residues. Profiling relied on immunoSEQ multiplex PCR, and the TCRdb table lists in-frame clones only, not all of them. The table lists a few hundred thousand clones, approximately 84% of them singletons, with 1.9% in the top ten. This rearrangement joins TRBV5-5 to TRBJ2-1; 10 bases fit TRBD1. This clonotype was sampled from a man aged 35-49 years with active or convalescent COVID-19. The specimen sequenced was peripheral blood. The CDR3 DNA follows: TGTGCCAGCAGCCTCCGGGACAGGGGCTACAATGAGCAGTTCTTC. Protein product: CASSLRDRGYNEQFF.